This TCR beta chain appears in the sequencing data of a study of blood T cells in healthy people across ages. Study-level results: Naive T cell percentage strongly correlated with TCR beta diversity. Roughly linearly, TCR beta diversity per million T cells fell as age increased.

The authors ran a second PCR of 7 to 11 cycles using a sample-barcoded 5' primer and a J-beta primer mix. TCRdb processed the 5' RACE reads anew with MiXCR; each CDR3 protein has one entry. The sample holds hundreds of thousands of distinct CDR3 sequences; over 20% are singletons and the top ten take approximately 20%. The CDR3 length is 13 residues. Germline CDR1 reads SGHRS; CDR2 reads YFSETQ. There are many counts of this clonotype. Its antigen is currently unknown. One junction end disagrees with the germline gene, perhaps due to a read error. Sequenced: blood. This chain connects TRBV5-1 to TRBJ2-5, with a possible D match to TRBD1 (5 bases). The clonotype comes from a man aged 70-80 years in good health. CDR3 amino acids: CASSLGAQETQYF. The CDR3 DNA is TGTGCCAGCAGCTTAGGGGCCCAAGAGACCCAGTACTTC.